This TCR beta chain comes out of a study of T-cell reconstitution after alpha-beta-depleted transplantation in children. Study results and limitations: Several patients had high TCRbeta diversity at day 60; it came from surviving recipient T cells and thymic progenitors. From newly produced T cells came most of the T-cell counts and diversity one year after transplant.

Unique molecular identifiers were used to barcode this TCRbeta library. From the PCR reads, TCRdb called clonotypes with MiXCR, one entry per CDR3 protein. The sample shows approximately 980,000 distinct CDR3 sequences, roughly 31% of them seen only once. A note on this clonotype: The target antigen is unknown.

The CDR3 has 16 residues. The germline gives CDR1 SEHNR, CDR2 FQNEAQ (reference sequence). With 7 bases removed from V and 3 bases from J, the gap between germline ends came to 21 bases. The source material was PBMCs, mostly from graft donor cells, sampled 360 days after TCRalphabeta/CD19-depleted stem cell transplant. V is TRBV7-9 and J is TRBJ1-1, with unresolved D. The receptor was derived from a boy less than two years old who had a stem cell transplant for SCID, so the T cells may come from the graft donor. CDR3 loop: CASTLIAEGEDTEAFF. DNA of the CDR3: TGTGCCAGCACCCTCATCGCAGAGGGTGAGGACACTGAAGCTTTCTTT.